Listed here is a single T cell receptor (beta chain). This entry is derived from a study of blood T cell repertoires in COVID-19. J was trimmed by 5 bases and V by 0 bases; bases with no gene match: 6. This CDR3 is built from 16 residues. CDR1 is MNHEY, CDR2 SVGAGI, per germline. Method: immunoSEQ multiplex PCR; TCRdb's copy keeps in-frame clones and lacks some. The profile shows over 200,000 clones, 80% to 90% of them singletons. The receptor was isolated from a man between 18 and 29 years old with active or convalescent COVID-19. The J gene is TRBJ2-2, the V gene TRBV6-5; 7 nucleotides align to TRBD1. The sequencing input was peripheral blood. The CDR3 sequence is CASSYSTGLSTGELFF. The CDR3 nucleotides are TGTGCCAGCAGTTACTCGACAGGGTTGAGTACCGGGGAGCTGTTTTTT.